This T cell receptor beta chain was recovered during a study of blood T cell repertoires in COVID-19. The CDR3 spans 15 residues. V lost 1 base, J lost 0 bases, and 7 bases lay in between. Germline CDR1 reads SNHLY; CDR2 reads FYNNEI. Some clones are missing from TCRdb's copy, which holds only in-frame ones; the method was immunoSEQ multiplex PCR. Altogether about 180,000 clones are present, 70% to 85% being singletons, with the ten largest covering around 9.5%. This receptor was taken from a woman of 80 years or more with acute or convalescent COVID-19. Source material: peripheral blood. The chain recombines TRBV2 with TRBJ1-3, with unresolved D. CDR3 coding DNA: TGTGCCAGCAGTGAAGTGCCAGGCTCTGGAAACACCATATATTTT. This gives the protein CASSEVPGSGNTIYF.